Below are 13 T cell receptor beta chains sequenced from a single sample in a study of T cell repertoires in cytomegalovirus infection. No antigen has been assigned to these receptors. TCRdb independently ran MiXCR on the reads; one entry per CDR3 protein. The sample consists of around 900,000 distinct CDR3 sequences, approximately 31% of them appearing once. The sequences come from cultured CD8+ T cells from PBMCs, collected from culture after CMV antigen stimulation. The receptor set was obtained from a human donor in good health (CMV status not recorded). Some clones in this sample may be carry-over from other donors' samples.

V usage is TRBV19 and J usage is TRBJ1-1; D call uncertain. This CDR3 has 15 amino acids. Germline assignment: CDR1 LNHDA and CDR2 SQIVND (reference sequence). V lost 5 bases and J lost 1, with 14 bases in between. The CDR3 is CASSFRKKKNTEAFF. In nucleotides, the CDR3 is TGTGCCAGTAGTTTTAGAAAAAAAAAGAACACTGAAGCTTTCTTT.

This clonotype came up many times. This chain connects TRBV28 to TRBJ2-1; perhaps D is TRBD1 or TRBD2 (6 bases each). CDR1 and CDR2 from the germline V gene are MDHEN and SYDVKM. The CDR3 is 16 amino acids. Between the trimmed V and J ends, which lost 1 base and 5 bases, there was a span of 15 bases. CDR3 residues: CASSLLSGAANNEQFF. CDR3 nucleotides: TGTGCCAGCAGTTTATTATCGGGGGCAGCCAACAATGAGCAGTTCTTC.

The CDR3 bases are TGTGCCAGCAGCCAATACAGGACTGTGAACACTGAAGCTTTCTTT. It translates to CASSQYRTVNTEAFF. V usage is TRBV4-2 and J usage is TRBJ1-1; D might be TRBD1 (5 bases). Looked up from germline, CDR1 is LGHNA and CDR2 is YNFKEQ. The CDR3 consists of 15 residues. With 2 bases removed from V and 0 bases from J, the gap between germline ends came to 10 bases.

The CDR3 DNA follows: TGCAGTGCTGAACAGGGGATGGTCACTGAAGCTTTCTTT. It encodes CSAEQGMVTEAFF. The chain employs TRBV20-1 and TRBJ1-1, with 7 positions matching TRBD1. This CDR3 is built from 13 residues. Germline CDR1 is DFQATT and CDR2 is SNEGSKA (reference sequence). The J segment lost 4 bases and the V segment lost 5 bases, leaving 7 bases of the junction unmatched.

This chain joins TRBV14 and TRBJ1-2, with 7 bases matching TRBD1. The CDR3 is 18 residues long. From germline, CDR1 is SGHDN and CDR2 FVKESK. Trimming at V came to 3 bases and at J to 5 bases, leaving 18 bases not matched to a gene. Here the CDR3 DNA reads TGTGCCAGCAGCCATCTGTCCCGGGACAGTCACTTGGGGTATGGCTACACCTTC. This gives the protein CASSHLSRDSHLGYGYTF.

In DNA form, the CDR3 reads TGTGCCAGCAGCCTAACGGGGGCAGGGGCTATGAACACTGAAGCTTTCTTT. It encodes CASSLTGAGAMNTEAFF. The chain is built from TRBV2 and TRBJ1-1; a weak D match, TRBD1 (6 bases). Germline CDR1 and CDR2: SNHLY and FYNNEI. Trimming shortened V by 6 bases and J by 0 bases, and 20 bases separated the two germline ends. This CDR3 spans 17 amino acids.

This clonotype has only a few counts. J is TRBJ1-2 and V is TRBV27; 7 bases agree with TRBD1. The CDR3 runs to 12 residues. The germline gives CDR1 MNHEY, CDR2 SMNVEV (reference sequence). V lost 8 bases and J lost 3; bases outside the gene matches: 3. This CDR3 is CASRGGDYGYTF. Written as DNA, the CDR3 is TGTGCCAGCCGAGGGGGCGACTATGGCTACACCTTC.

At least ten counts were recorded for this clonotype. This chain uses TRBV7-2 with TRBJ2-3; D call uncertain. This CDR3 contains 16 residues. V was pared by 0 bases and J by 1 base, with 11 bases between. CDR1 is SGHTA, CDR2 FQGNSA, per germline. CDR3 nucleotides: TGTGCCAGCAGCTTAGCGAAGGACGGCGGCACAGATACGCAGTATTTT. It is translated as CASSLAKDGGTDTQYF.

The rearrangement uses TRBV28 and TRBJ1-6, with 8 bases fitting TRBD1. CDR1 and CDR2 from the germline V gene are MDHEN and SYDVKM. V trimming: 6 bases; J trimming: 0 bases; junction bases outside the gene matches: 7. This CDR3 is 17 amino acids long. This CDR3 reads CASRSRDRSSYNSPLHF. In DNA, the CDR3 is TGTGCCAGCAGGTCCCGGGACAGGAGCTCCTATAATTCACCCCTCCACTTT.

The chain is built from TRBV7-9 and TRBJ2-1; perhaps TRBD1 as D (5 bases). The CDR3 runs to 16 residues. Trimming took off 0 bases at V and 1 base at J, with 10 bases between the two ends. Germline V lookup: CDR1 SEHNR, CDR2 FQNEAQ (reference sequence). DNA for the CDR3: TGTGCCAGCAGCTTAGCGCAGGGTCTTTCCTACAATGAGCAGTTCTTC. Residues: CASSLAQGLSYNEQFF.

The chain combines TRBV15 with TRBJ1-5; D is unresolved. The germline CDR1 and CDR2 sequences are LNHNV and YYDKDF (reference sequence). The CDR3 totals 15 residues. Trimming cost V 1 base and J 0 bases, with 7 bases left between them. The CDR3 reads CATSRVGNSNQPQHF. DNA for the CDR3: TGTGCCACCAGCAGAGTCGGGAATAGCAATCAGCCCCAGCATTTT. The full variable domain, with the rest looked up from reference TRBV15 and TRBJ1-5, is DAMVIQNPRYQVTQFGKPVTLSCSQTLNHNVMYWYQQKSSQAPKLLFHYYDKDFNNEADTPDNFQSRRPNTSFCFLDIRSPGLGDTAMYLCATSRVGNSNQPQHFGDGTRLSIL.

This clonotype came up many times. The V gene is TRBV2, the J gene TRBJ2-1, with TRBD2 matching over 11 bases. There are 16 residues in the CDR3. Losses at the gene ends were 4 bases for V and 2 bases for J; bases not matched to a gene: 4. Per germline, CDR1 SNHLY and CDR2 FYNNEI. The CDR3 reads CASSGTSGGTYNEQFF. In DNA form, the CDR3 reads TGTGCCAGCAGTGGAACTAGCGGGGGCACCTACAATGAGCAGTTCTTC.

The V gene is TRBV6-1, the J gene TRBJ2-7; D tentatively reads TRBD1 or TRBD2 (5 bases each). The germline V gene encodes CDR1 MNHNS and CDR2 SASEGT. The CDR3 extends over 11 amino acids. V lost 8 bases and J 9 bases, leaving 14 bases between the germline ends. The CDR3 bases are TGTGCCAGCCCAGGGTCCGGAGGGCAGTACGTC. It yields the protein CASPGSGGQYV.